This TCR beta chain was sequenced for a study of PD-1 blockade in classical Hodgkin lymphoma. Findings of the study overall: Relapsed/refractory patients reportedly had the lowest baseline TCR diversity, below newly diagnosed patients, who were below healthy donors. Complete responders showed a baseline diversity that resembled the diversity of newly diagnosed patients.

Only one count was recorded for this clone. Its specificity is unknown. Relapse was seen in all patients after autologous stem cell transplantation, and brentuximab vedotin exposure was variable. Sequencing was performed with immunoSEQ multiplex PCR; in TCRdb, only in-frame clones are kept and a portion is missing. The data show 60,000 to 65,000 clones, around 88% seen once. The specimen was peripheral blood mononuclear cells (PBMCs), collected at baseline. This sequence originates from a human donor with classical Hodgkin lymphoma.

CDR3 bases: TGTGCCAGCAGCTTAGAAGGGGTTCGGGAGCGCAATCAGCCCCAGCATTTT. Translation gives CASSLEGVRERNQPQHF. J is TRBJ1-5 and V is TRBV11-2; TRBD1 might be the D (5 bases). V was cut by 0 bases and J by 2 bases, with 14 bases left in between. The CDR3 is made up of 17 amino acids. CDR1 is SGHAT and CDR2 is FQNNGV in the germline V gene.